This T cell receptor beta chain was found in a study of cytomegalovirus exposure and HLA in healthy donors. Study-wide results and caveats: Some TCR beta chains (roughly 150 of them) were listed as cytomegalovirus-associated. In a later analysis, specific HLA alleles were associated with over 15,000 TCR beta sequences at a 0.05 false discovery rate.

About this clone: The antigen remains undetermined.

13 Jbeta primers and 60 Vbeta primers were used for the PCR. TCRdb's copy holds only in-frame clones and misses some; the assay was immunoSEQ multiplex PCR. The sample lists 70,000 to 90,000 clones; 75% were seen once. V lost 9 bases, J lost 3 bases, and 11 bases stayed unmatched. The CDR3 sequence is 14 residues long. The germline V gene has CDR1 SGHTA and CDR2 FQGNSA. This chain connects TRBV7-2 to TRBJ2-7; 7 nucleotides align to TRBD1. Specimen: PBMCs. The sequence was obtained from a man in his forties in good health and CMV-seronegative. The CDR3 loop is CASAHTGASYEQYF. Here the CDR3 DNA reads TGTGCCAGTGCCCATACAGGGGCGAGCTACGAGCAGTACTTC.